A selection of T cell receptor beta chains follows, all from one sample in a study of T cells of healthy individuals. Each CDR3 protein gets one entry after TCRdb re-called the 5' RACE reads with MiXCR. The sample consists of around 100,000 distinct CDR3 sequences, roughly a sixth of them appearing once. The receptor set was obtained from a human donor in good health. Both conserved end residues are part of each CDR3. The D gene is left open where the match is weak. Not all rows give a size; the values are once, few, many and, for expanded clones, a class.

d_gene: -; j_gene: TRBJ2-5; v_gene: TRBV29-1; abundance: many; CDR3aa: CSVEDRVQQETQYF; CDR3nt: TGCAGCGTTGAAGATCGTGTGCAACAAGAGACCCAGTACTTC
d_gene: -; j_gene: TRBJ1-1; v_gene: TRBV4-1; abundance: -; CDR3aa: CASSQEVPATEAFF; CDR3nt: TGCGCCAGCAGCCAAGAAGTTCCGGCCACTGAAGCTTTCTTT
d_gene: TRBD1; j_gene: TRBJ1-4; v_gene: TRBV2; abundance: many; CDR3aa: CAIDDRGRLFF; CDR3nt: TGTGCCATAGACGACAGGGGGAGGCTGTTTTTT
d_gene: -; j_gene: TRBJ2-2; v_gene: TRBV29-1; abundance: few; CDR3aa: CSVDSRNTGELFF; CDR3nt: TGCAGCGTTGACAGCCGGAACACCGGGGAGCTGTTTTTT
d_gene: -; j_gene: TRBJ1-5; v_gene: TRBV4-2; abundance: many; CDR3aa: CASSLRDDYNQPQHF; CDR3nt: TGTGCCAGCAGCCTCCGGGACGACTACAATCAGCCCCAGCATTTT
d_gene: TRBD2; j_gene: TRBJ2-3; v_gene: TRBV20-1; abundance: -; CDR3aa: CSAGPLAGGPKQYF; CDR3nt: TGCAGTGCTGGCCCCCTAGCGGGGGGGCCAAAGCAGTATTTT
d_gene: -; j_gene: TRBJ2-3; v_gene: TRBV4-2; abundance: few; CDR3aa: CASSQKPGTLIGTDTQYF; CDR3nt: TGTGCCAGCAGCCAAAAGCCCGGGACACTGATTGGCACAGATACGCAGTATTTT
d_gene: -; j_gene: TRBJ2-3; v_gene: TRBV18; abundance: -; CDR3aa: CASSPPSEDTQYF; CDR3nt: TGTGCCAGCTCACCACCATCCGAGGATACGCAGTATTTT
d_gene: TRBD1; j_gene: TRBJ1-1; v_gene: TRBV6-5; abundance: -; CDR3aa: CASRTGGLDTEAFF; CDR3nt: TGTGCCAGCAGGACAGGGGGCTTGGACACTGAAGCTTTCTTT
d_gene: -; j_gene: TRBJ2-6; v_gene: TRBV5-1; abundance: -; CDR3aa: CASSVFRLGANVLTF; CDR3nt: TGCGCCAGCAGCGTATTCCGGCTGGGGGCCAACGTCCTGACTTTC
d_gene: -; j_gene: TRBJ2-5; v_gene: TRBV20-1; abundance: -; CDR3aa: CSAKKETQYF; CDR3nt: TGCAGTGCGAAAAAAGAGACCCAGTACTTC
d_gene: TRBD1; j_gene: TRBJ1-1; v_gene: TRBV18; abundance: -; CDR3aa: CASSPPGQGAEAFF; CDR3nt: TGTGCCAGCTCACCACCAGGACAGGGCGCTGAAGCTTTCTTT
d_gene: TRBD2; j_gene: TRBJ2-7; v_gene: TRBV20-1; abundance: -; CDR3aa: CSARGLAGGHDEQYF; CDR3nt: TGCAGTGCTAGAGGGCTAGCGGGAGGGCATGACGAGCAGTACTTC
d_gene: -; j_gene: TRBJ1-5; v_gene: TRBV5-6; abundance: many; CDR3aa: CASSLQGDQPQHF; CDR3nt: TGTGCCAGCAGCTTACAGGGCGATCAGCCCCAGCATTTT
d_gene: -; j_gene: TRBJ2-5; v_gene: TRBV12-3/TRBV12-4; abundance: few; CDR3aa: CASSLAAGRTQYF; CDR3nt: TGTGCCAGCAGTTTAGCTGCAGGCCGAACCCAGTACTTC
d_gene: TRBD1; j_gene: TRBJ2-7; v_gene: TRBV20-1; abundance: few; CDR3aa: CSASTGQGGDEQYF; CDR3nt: TGCAGTGCGTCTACGGGACAGGGGGGGGACGAGCAGTACTTC
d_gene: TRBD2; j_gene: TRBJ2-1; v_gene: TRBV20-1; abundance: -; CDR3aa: CSARLAGRTSGITSYNEQFF; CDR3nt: TGCAGTGCTAGACTTGCAGGCCGGACTAGCGGGATTACCTCCTACAATGAGCAGTTCTTC
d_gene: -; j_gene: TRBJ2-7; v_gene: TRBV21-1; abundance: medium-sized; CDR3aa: CASSKGHSYEQYF; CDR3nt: TGTGCCAGCAGCAAAGGACACTCCTACGAGCAGTACTTC
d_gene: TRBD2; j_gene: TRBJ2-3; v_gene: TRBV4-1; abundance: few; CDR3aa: CASSQESLAGVGDTQYF; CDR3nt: TGCGCCAGCAGCCAAGAGAGTCTAGCGGGGGTGGGAGATACGCAGTATTTT
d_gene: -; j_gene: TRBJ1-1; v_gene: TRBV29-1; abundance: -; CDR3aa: CSVVFWPGEVEAFF; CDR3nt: TGCAGCGTTGTATTTTGGCCGGGTGAAGTTGAAGCTTTCTTT
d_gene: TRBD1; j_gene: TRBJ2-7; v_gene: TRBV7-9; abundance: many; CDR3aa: CASTTDRATYEQYF; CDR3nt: TGTGCCAGCACCACAGACAGGGCCACCTACGAGCAGTACTTC
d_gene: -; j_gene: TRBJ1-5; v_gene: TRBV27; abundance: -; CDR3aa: CASSPRYLSNQPQHF; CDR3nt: TGTGCCAGCAGTCCCCGCTATCTTAGCAATCAGCCCCAGCATTTT
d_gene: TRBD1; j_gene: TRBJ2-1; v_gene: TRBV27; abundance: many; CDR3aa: CASSRDRVNYNEQFF; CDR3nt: TGTGCCAGCAGCCGGGACAGGGTAAACTACAATGAGCAGTTCTTC
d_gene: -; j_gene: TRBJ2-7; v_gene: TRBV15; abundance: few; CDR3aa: CATSRPGLYEQYF; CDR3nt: TGTGCCACCAGCAGACCGGGCCTCTACGAGCAGTACTTC
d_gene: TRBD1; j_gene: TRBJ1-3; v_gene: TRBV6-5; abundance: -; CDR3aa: CASSYLGQGGNTIYF; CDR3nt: TGTGCCAGCAGTTACCTTGGACAGGGTGGAAACACCATATATTTT
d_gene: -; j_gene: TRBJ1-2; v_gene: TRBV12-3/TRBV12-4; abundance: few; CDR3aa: CASSLSPTAANYGYTF; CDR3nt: TGTGCCAGCAGTCTAAGCCCGACAGCCGCTAACTATGGCTACACCTTC
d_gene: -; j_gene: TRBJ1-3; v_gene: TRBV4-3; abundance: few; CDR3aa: CASSQDGDYGNTIYF; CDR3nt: TGCGCCAGCAGCCAAGATGGGGATTACGGAAACACCATATATTTT
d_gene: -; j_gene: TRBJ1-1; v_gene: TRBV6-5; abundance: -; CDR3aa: CASSPIMNTEAFF; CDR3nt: TGTGCCAGCAGCCCAATAATGAACACTGAAGCTTTCTTT
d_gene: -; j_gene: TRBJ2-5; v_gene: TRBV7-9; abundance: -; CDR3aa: CASTLGGNRETQYF; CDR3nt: TGTGCCAGCACCCTAGGGGGGAACAGGGAGACCCAGTACTTC
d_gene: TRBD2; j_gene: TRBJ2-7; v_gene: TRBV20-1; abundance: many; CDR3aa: CSADNVNSGTSYEQYF; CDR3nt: TGCAGTGCCGACAATGTTAATAGCGGGACATCCTACGAGCAGTACTTC
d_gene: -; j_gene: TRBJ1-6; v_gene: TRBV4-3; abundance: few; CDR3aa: CASSQGLAGRNSPLHF; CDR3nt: TGCGCCAGCAGCCAAGGGTTAGCGGGCAGGAATTCACCCCTCCACTTT
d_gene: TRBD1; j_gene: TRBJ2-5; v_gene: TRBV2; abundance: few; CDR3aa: CASTPQGYSETQYF; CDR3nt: TGTGCCAGCACCCCACAGGGGTACTCAGAGACCCAGTACTTC
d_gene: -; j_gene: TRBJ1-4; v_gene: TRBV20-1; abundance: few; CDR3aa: CSARAPTNEKLFF; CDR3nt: TGCAGTGCTAGAGCCCCAACTAATGAAAAACTGTTTTTT
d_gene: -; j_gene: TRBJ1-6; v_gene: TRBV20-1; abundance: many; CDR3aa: CSATFSVQGRPLHF; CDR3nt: TGCAGTGCTACTTTCAGTGTCCAGGGGAGGCCCCTCCACTTT
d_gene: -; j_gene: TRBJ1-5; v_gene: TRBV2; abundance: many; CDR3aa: CASSVNRVGQPQHF; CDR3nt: TGTGCCAGCAGTGTTAATAGGGTCGGGCAGCCCCAGCATTTT
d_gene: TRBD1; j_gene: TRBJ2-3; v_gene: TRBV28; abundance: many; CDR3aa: CASSLWGQDTDTQYF; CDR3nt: TGTGCCAGCAGTTTATGGGGACAGGACACAGATACGCAGTATTTT
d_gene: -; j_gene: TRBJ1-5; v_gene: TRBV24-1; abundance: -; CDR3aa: CATSAGTRSQHF; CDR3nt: TGTGCCACCAGTGCCGGGACGCGGTCCCAGCATTTT
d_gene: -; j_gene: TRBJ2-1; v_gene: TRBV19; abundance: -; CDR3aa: CASSIEPLGEQFF; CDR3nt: TGTGCCAGTAGTATAGAACCGTTGGGTGAGCAGTTCTTC
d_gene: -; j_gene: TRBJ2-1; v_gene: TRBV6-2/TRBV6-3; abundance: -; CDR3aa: CAGGHNEQFF; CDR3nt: TGTGCAGGGGGGCACAATGAGCAGTTCTTC